This T cell receptor beta chain appears in the sequencing data of a study of blood T cell repertoires in COVID-19. Study details: Whether acute or convalescent, the COVID-19 samples came from the United States, Italy and Spain. In each case, the material was cDNA or gDNA derived from T cells, B-cell-depleted T cells, or PBMCs.

Judged by abundance, this clone is medium-sized. V lost 5 bases, J lost 4 bases, and 14 bases lay in between. The CDR3 has 15 amino acids. From germline, CDR1 is MNHEY and CDR2 SVGAGI. The study recruited people aged about 18 to 95 years across around 23 US areas. For recovered donors of Cohort 3, there were two negative PCRs, clearance, or symptom resolution. TCRdb's copy holds only in-frame clones and misses some; the assay was immunoSEQ multiplex PCR. The sample consists of approximately 200,000 clones, roughly 83% of them appearing once. The clonotype comes from a young woman who had recovered from COVID-19. J is TRBJ2-2 and V is TRBV6-5, with no clear D. Sequencing was performed on PBMCs or T cells enriched from blood (not recorded which). CDR3 protein: CASSLNNDVTGELFF. CDR3 sequence (DNA): TGTGCCAGCAGTCTCAACAACGATGTCACCGGGGAGCTGTTTTTT.